The rows below give T cell receptor beta chains drawn from one sample of a study of blood T cell repertoires in COVID-19. TCRdb's table, derived via immunoSEQ multiplex PCR, lists solely in-frame clones and lacks some. The sample holds 360,000 or so clones, more than 85% seen once. Material for sequencing was PBMCs or T cells enriched from blood (not recorded which). These TCRs come from a woman aged 25 to 39 who had recovered from COVID-19. Each CDR3 is given with its conserved first and last residue. A D gene is named only where the DNA matches it firmly. Clone size is not always given. Where it is, it says once, few, many or a class for expanded clones.

d_call,v_call,j_call,clone_size,cdr3_nt,cdr3_aa
TRBD1,TRBV7-2,TRBJ2-5,.,TGTGCCAGCAGCATAGGGGGCAACCTAGAGACCCAGTACTTC,CASSIGGNLETQYF
.,TRBV12-2,TRBJ1-3,.,TGTGCAAGTCGCTCCCCCCGGGGAGGAGCTCAATACCCCCCTGGAAACACCATATATTTT,CASRSPRGGAQYPPGNTIYF
.,TRBV28,TRBJ1-2,.,TGTGCCAGCAGACAAACCCTCGGGATTAACTATGGCTACACCTTC,CASRQTLGINYGYTF
.,TRBV2,TRBJ1-6,.,TGTGCCAGCAGTGGAGAGTCAACCTATAATTCACCCCTCCACTTT,CASSGESTYNSPLHF
TRBD2,TRBV25-1,TRBJ2-7,.,TGTGCCAGCAGTCCTCAGGGCGGGAGGATCTACGAGCAGTACTTC,CASSPQGGRIYEQYF
TRBD2,TRBV7-2,TRBJ2-4,once,TGTGCCAGCAGCCCCGGGAATAGCGGGATTTCCGGGTACTTC,CASSPGNSGISGYF
.,TRBV2,TRBJ1-2,.,TGTGCCAGCAGTGGGGAGGTTGGCTACACCTTC,CASSGEVGYTF
TRBD1,TRBV9,TRBJ2-2,.,TGTGCCAGCAGCGTAGGTCAGGGGGCTTACACCGGGGAGCTGTTTTTT,CASSVGQGAYTGELFF
.,TRBV12-3/TRBV12-4,TRBJ2-3,.,TGTGCCAGCGGGACTTATCGCACAGATACGCAGTATTTT,CASGTYRTDTQYF
TRBD1,TRBV18,TRBJ1-1,.,TGTGCCAGCTCAGGACAGGGGTTGAACACTGAAGCTTTCTTT,CASSGQGLNTEAFF
TRBD2,TRBV9,TRBJ2-1,.,TGTGCCAGCAGCTGGGGACTAGCGTTCAATGAGCAGTTCTTC,CASSWGLAFNEQFF
TRBD1,TRBV20-1,TRBJ2-7,few,TGCAGTGCTAGTCAACATGAACCGGGACAGGGGGACTACGAGCAGTACTTC,CSASQHEPGQGDYEQYF
.,TRBV6-1,TRBJ1-1,.,TGTGCCAGCAATGAACAGGGCCGGACTGAAGCTTTCTTT,CASNEQGRTEAFF
TRBD1,TRBV7-9,TRBJ1-5,.,TGTGCCAGCAGCTTCACAGGGGGCGCCGATCAGCCCCAGCATTTT,CASSFTGGADQPQHF
TRBD1,TRBV3-1/TRBV3-2,TRBJ1-2,.,TGTGCCAGCAGCACGGACAGGGTCTCTGGCTACACCTTC,CASSTDRVSGYTF
TRBD2,TRBV11-2,TRBJ2-5,.,TGTGCCAGCAGCCCACCCCCATCTAGCGGCCAAGAGACCCAGTACTTC,CASSPPPSSGQETQYF
.,TRBV27,TRBJ2-1,few,TGTGCCAGCAGTCCCGGGATGGGTGGGAATGAGCAGTTCTTC,CASSPGMGGNEQFF
.,TRBV6-6,TRBJ1-1,.,TGTGCCAGCAGTTATACCGGAGACTTGAACACTGAAGCTTTCTTT,CASSYTGDLNTEAFF
.,TRBV4-2,TRBJ2-1,.,TGTGCCAGCAGCCCTTCTCTAGACAATGAGCAGTTCTTC,CASSPSLDNEQFF
TRBD1,TRBV5-1,TRBJ2-7,.,TGCGCCAGCAGCGGGGGGACAGGGCCTAAGAGCTCCTACGAGCAGTACTTC,CASSGGTGPKSSYEQYF
TRBD2,TRBV11-2,TRBJ2-7,.,TGTGCCAGCAGCGTCTTAGCGGGAGCCCGCACCTACGAGCAGTACTTC,CASSVLAGARTYEQYF
TRBD1,TRBV7-6,TRBJ1-3,.,TGTGCCAGCAGCACAAACTACAGGGGCCGCTCTGGAAACACCATATATTTT,CASSTNYRGRSGNTIYF
.,TRBV7-9,TRBJ1-2,.,TGTGCCAGCAGCCGTGGACAGCTCGGAGATGGCTACACCTTC,CASSRGQLGDGYTF
TRBD1,TRBV19,TRBJ1-1,few,TGTGCCAGTAGCCACCCCGGGACAGGGGACACTGAAGCTTTCTTT,CASSHPGTGDTEAFF
TRBD2,TRBV3-1/TRBV3-2,TRBJ2-5,.,TGTGCCAGCAGCCAAGGGAGCGGGAAAAGCCAAGAGACCCAGTACTTC,CASSQGSGKSQETQYF
TRBD2,TRBV28,TRBJ2-7,.,TGTGCCAGCAGTTTTGCCCTGGTGGGAGGGGACTACGAGCAGTACTTC,CASSFALVGGDYEQYF
.,TRBV5-1,TRBJ1-1,.,TGCGCCAGCAGCGTTACAGGGATTTGGACTGAAGCTTTCTTT,CASSVTGIWTEAFF
.,TRBV6-1,TRBJ2-3,.,TGTGCCAGCAGTGAAGAGGGCAGCGGGTGGGTCCCTGATACGCAGTATTTT,CASSEEGSGWVPDTQYF
TRBD2,TRBV19,TRBJ2-4,.,TGTGCCAGTAGCCTTCCGGGACTAGACAAAAACATTCAGTACTTC,CASSLPGLDKNIQYF
.,TRBV10-3,TRBJ1-3,.,TGTGCCATCACTAAACAGGTCTCTGGAAACACCATATATTTT,CAITKQVSGNTIYF
.,TRBV2,TRBJ2-1,once,TGTGCCAGCAGGACATCCCTCTTGGGTGAGCAGTTCTTC,CASRTSLLGEQFF
TRBD2,TRBV23-1,TRBJ2-1,.,TGCGCCAGCAGTCCGGGACAGTTACTAGCGGGAGTTCTCAATGAGCAGTTCTTC,CASSPGQLLAGVLNEQFF
TRBD2,TRBV7-2,TRBJ2-7,.,TGTGCCAGCAGTTTCCCACTGACTAGCGGAACCTACGAGCAGTACTTC,CASSFPLTSGTYEQYF
TRBD1,TRBV23-1,TRBJ2-2,.,TGCGCCAGCTCTCAAGGGGACAGGGACACCGGGGAGCTGTTTTTT,CASSQGDRDTGELFF
TRBD2,TRBV11-2,TRBJ2-7,few,TGTGCCAGCAGCGGGGAGGGGGAGCAGTACTTC,CASSGEGEQYF
.,TRBV5-5,TRBJ1-6,.,TGTGCCAGCAACCCTTGGACAGATAATTCACCCCTCCACTTT,CASNPWTDNSPLHF
TRBD2,TRBV5-1,TRBJ2-1,.,TGCGCCAGCAGCTCCGCTTTAGCGGGGGGGGCTGAGGAGCAGTTCTTC,CASSSALAGGAEEQFF
TRBD1,TRBV28,TRBJ2-2,.,TGTGCCAGCAGAGGACAGGGTCAGGCCGGGGAGCTGTTTTTT,CASRGQGQAGELFF
.,TRBV19,TRBJ1-2,.,TGTGCCAGTAGTATAGATGGAGCAGGGGCATCTGGCTACACCTTC,CASSIDGAGASGYTF